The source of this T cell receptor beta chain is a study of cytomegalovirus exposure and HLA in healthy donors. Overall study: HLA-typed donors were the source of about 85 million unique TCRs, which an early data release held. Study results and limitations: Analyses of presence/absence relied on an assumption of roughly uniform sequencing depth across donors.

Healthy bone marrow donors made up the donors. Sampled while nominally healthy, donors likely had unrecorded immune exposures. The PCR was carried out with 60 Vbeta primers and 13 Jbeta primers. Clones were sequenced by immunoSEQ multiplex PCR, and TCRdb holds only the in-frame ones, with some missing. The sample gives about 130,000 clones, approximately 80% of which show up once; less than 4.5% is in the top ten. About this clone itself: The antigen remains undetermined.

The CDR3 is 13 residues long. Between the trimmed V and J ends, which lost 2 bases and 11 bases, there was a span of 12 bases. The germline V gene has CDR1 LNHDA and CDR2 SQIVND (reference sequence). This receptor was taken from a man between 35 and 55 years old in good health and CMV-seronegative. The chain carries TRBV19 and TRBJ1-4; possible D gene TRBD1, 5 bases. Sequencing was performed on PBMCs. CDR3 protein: CASSITRAGKLFF. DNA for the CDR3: TGTGCCAGTAGTATAACCCGGGCAGGGAAACTGTTTTTT.